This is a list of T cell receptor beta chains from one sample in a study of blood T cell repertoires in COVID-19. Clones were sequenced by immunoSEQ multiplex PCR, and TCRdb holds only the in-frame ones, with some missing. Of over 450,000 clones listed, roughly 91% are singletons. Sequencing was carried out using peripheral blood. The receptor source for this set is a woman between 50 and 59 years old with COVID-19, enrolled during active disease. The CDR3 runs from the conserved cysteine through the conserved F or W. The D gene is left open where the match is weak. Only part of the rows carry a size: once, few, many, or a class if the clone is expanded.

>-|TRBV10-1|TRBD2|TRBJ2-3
TGCGCCAGCAGTGAGACTAGCGGGGGGGCCCCAGATACGCAGTATTTT
CASSETSGGAPDTQYF
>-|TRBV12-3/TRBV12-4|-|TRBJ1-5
TGTGCCAGCAGTCCGGACAGAAATCAGCCCCAGCATTTT
CASSPDRNQPQHF
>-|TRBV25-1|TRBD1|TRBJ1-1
TGTGCCAGCACGGACAGGGATAAGAACACTGAAGCTTTCTTT
CASTDRDKNTEAFF
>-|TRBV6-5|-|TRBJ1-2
TGTGCCAGCACCCCGGGAGGGGCCTATGGCTACACCTTC
CASTPGGAYGYTF
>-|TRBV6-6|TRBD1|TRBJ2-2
TGTGCCAGCAGTTACCCGACAGGGGCCAGCACCGGGGAGCTGTTTTTT
CASSYPTGASTGELFF
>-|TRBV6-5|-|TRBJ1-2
TGTGCCAGCAGTTACGACGACAGCGCTCAAGGCTACACCTTC
CASSYDDSAQGYTF
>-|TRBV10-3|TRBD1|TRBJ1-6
TGTGCCATCAGCCCGGGACAGGCCAATTCACCCCTCCACTTT
CAISPGQANSPLHF
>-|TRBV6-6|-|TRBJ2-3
TGTGCCAGCAGTTCCACTCCCAGGGATACGCAGTATTTT
CASSSTPRDTQYF
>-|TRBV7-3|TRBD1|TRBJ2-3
TGTGCCAGCAGCTCCTCCGGGACAGGGGGAGCGGATACGCAGTATTTT
CASSSSGTGGADTQYF
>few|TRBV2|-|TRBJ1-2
TGTGCCAGCGGACGGGGGTATGGCTACACCTTC
CASGRGYGYTF
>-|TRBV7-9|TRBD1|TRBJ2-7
TGTGCCAGCAGCTTAGGACAGGGGGTGAAGTCCTACGAGCAGTACTTC
CASSLGQGVKSYEQYF
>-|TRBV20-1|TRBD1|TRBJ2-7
TGCAGTGCTAGTTACAGGGGGACCTACGAGCAGTACTTC
CSASYRGTYEQYF
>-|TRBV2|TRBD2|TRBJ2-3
TGTGCCAGCAGTGTTGTGAGCGGGGGGCACCACACAGATACGCAGTATTTT
CASSVVSGGHHTDTQYF
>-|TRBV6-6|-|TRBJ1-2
TGTGCCAGCAGCCCGGTGGGGGGGCGGCACTATGGCTACACCTTC
CASSPVGGRHYGYTF
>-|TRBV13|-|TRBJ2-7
TGTGCCAGCAGCTTAGGCAGGGGCGAGCAGTACTTC
CASSLGRGEQYF
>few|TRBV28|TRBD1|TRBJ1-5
TGTGCCAGCACAACAGGGGGCTCGGAGCCCCAGCATTTT
CASTTGGSEPQHF
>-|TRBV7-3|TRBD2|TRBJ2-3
TGTGCCAGCAGCCCGGGACTAGCGGAGACAGATACGCAGTATTTT
CASSPGLAETDTQYF
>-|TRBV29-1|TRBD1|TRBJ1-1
TGCAGCGCCACCGATAACAGGGGCGGAAACACTGAAGCTTTCTTT
CSATDNRGGNTEAFF
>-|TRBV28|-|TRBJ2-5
TGTGCCAGCAGACCCACCGGGACAGCGGGCGAGACCCAGTACTTC
CASRPTGTAGETQYF
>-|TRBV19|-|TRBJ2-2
TGTGCCAGTAATACAGGGGGGGTGAACACCGGGGAGCTGTTTTTT
CASNTGGVNTGELFF
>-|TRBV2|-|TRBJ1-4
TGTGCCAGCAACAGGGACGTCGATGAAAAACTGTTTTTT
CASNRDVDEKLFF
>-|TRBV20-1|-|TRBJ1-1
TGCAGTGCTAGTCGTACGGTGAACACTGAAGCTTTCTTT
CSASRTVNTEAFF
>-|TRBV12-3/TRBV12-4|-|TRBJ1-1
TGTGCCAGCAGTTTTACCAGAAACACTGAAGCTTTCTTT
CASSFTRNTEAFF
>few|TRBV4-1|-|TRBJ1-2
TGCGCCAGCAGCCAAGGAGGTGGCTACACCTTC
CASSQGGGYTF
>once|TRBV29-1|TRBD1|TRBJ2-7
TGCAGCGTCCTTTCGACAGGGGGATACTCCTACGAGCAGTACTTC
CSVLSTGGYSYEQYF
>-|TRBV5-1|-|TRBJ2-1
TGCGCCAGCAGCTTGGCGTCTAGCCCCTACAATGAGCAGTTCTTC
CASSLASSPYNEQFF
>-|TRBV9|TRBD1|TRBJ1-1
TGTGCCAGCAGCGCAACCAGGGGGACTGAAGCTTTCTTT
CASSATRGTEAFF
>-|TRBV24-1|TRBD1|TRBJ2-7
TGTGCCACCAGTGATTTGACAGGGGGTGACGAGCAGTACTTC
CATSDLTGGDEQYF